The 25 T cell receptor beta chains given below trace back to one sample, sequenced in a study of regulatory T cells in long-lasting Graves disease. TCR beta libraries were built with iRepertoire HTBI primers and Arm-PCR of CDR3 regions. TCRdb itself ran the multiplex PCR reads through MiXCR, one entry per CDR3 protein. The data hold more than 400,000 distinct CDR3 sequences, with around 15% observed a single time. Time point defined: newly diagnosed GD, antithyroid drugs for less than 3 months. After RNA was extracted from PBMCs, the TCR library was made from it. The sample was also reused in another study, on T cells in Graves' hyperthyroidism and ophthalmopathy.

Sequencing was performed on peripheral blood mononuclear cells (PBMCs), taken at new diagnosis, from a patient treated with antithyroid drugs. Receptors were obtained from a man between 40 and 49 years old with Graves disease.

V is TRBV2 and J is TRBJ1-1; a weak D match, TRBD1 (5 bases). CDR3 length equals 13 residues. Germline V gene sequence: CDR1 SNHLY, CDR2 FYNNEI. V lost 1 base, J lost 5 bases, and 8 bases lay in between. In nucleotides, the CDR3 is TGTGCCAGCAGTGAAGGGGGCTTTACTGAAGCTTTCTTT. Translating it yields CASSEGGFTEAFF.

The chain is built from TRBV2 and TRBJ2-1, with 16 bases identical to TRBD2. Germline V CDR1 and CDR2: SNHLY, FYNNEI. This CDR3 is built from 15 residues. V was clipped by 6 bases and J by 7 bases; unmatched bases: 3. The CDR3: CASRLGLAGGNEQFF. In nucleotides, the CDR3 is TGTGCCAGCAGATTGGGACTAGCGGGAGGGAATGAGCAGTTCTTC.

The chain joins TRBV3-1 to TRBJ1-1; D gene unclear. Per germline, CDR1 LGHDT and CDR2 YNNKEL (reference sequence). This CDR3 has 14 amino acids. Trimming pared 0 bases from V and 3 bases from J, leaving 8 bases between. Here the CDR3 DNA reads TGTGCCAGCAGCCAAGATTATCAGTACACTGAAGCTTTCTTT. It is translated as CASSQDYQYTEAFF.

Turning to this clonotype: A much larger clone lies one base from this, so it may be a read error. CDR3 sequence reads: CASSLEGSTLYEQYF. In DNA form, the CDR3 reads TGCGCCAGCAGCTTGGAGGGTAGCACTCTCTACGAGCAGTACTTC. The rearrangement links TRBV5-1 to TRBJ2-7, with D unclear. Germline V gives CDR1 SGHRS, CDR2 YFSETQ. Trimming shortened V by 0 bases and J by 3 bases, and 13 bases separated the two germline ends. The CDR3 extends over 15 amino acids.

V and J are TRBV29-1 and TRBJ1-5; D call uncertain. The V gene's germline CDR1 is SQVTM and CDR2 ANQGSEA. The CDR3 runs to 12 residues. V was pared by 0 bases and J by 11 bases, with 11 bases between. Here the CDR3 reads CSVEDEGGAQHF. CDR3 coding DNA: TGCAGCGTTGAAGATGAGGGCGGAGCCCAGCATTTT.

This clonotype appeared a few times. This chain links TRBV5-1 with TRBJ2-2; TRBD1 might be the D (6 bases). The germline V and J ends were trimmed by 5 bases and 5 bases, with 16 bases remaining between them. This CDR3 comprises 15 residues. Germline V gene data show CDR1 as SGHRS and CDR2 as YFSETQ. The CDR3 loop reads CASSAGELRTGELFF. CDR3 bases: TGCGCCAGCAGTGCAGGGGAGTTGAGGACCGGGGAGCTGTTTTTT.

This clonotype showed up many times. The chain links TRBV5-1 to TRBJ1-6; maybe TRBD1 (5 bases). This CDR3 has 14 residues. The germline CDR1 and CDR2 sequences are SGHRS and YFSETQ. V was trimmed by 5 bases and J by 7 bases, leaving 13 bases between them. CDR3 in amino acids: CASSEGVVNSPLHF. Written as DNA, the CDR3 is TGCGCCAGCAGTGAAGGGGTGGTGAATTCACCCCTCCACTTT.

In its sample, this clonotype was seen a few times. This CDR3 reads CASTEADTQYF. In nucleotides, the CDR3 is TGTGCCAGTACGGAGGCAGATACGCAGTATTTT. J is TRBJ2-3 and V is TRBV19; D is possibly TRBD2 (5 bases). The V end lost 7 bases, the J end lost 4 bases, and 6 bases lay between the germline ends. CDR1 is LNHDA, CDR2 SQIVND, per germline (reference sequence). The CDR3 covers 11 residues.

This clonotype was picked up many times. The rearrangement joins TRBV11-3 to TRBJ1-1, with TRBD1 matching over 7 bases. From germline, CDR1 is SGHNT and CDR2 YENEEA. The V and J ends lost 4 bases and 5 bases, in that order; junction bases with no gene match: 4. This CDR3 region has 13 residues. CDR3 bases: TGTGCCAGCAGCTCGACAGGGTCGACTGAAGCTTTCTTT. Its protein product is CASSSTGSTEAFF.

The chain links TRBV10-3 to TRBJ2-2, with a tentative D call TRBD1 (5 bases). V lost 5 bases and J 6 bases, leaving 10 bases between the germline ends. The CDR3 sequence is 13 residues long. From germline, CDR1 is ENHRY and CDR2 SYGVKD. This CDR3 is CAISPGQAGELFF. The CDR3 DNA is TGTGCCATCAGTCCCGGACAAGCCGGGGAGCTGTTTTTT.

This clonotype showed up many times. CDR3 residues: CSAPLAGYNEQFF. DNA for the CDR3: TGCAGTGCTCCTCTAGCGGGTTACAATGAGCAGTTCTTC. This rearrangement joins TRBV20-1 to TRBJ2-1, with 8 bases fitting TRBD2. Trimming cost V 5 bases and J 4 bases; bases outside gene matches: 4. This CDR3 has 13 amino acids. Germline loops: CDR1 DFQATT, CDR2 SNEGSKA (reference sequence).

This sequence joins TRBV15 and TRBJ1-2; D might be TRBD1 (6 bases). V was trimmed by 5 bases and J by 7 bases, leaving 14 bases between them. Germline-derived CDR1 and CDR2 are LNHNV and YYDKDF (reference sequence). CDR3 length: 13 amino acids. The chain's CDR3 is CATSHDGTSGYTF. DNA for the CDR3: TGTGCCACCAGCCACGACGGGACATCTGGCTACACCTTC.

The chain couples TRBV6-1 to TRBJ1-1; no clear D. CDR3 size: 12 residues. V was pared by 10 bases and J by 2 bases, with 11 bases between. Germline CDR1 reads MNHNS; CDR2 reads SASEGT. The CDR3 is CAISFGNTEAFF. In DNA form, the CDR3 reads TGTGCCATTTCGTTTGGTAACACTGAAGCTTTCTTT.

J is TRBJ2-1 and V is TRBV7-9, with 14 nucleotides matching TRBD2. Germline assignment: CDR1 SEHNR and CDR2 FQNEAQ (reference sequence). Trimming at V came to 6 bases and at J to 13 bases, leaving 8 bases not matched to a gene. The CDR3 extends over 14 amino acids. CDR3 residues: CASSSGLAGGGQFF. As DNA, the CDR3 is TGTGCCAGCAGTTCCGGACTAGCGGGAGGAGGACAGTTCTTC. The full variable domain, its missing parts supplied by reference TRBV7-9 and TRBJ2-1, is DTGVSQNPRHKITKRGQNVTFRCDPISEHNRLYWYRQTLGQGPEFLTYFQNEAQLEKSRLLSDRFSAERPKGSFSTLEIQRTEQGDSAMYLCASSSGLAGGGQFFGPGTRLTVL.

There are many counts of this clonotype. The chain is built from TRBV2 and TRBJ2-1, with D tentatively TRBD1 or TRBD2 (5 bases each). Trimming cost V 6 bases and J 5 bases, with 17 bases left between them. The CDR3 loop spans 15 amino acids. Looked up from germline, CDR1 is SNHLY and CDR2 is FYNNEI. The chain's CDR3 is CASSQHSLGDNEQFF. The CDR3 coding sequence is TGTGCCAGCAGCCAACATAGTCTGGGGGACAATGAGCAGTTCTTC.

Many counts were recorded for this clonotype. The CDR3 spells CASSIRYSGRVSYNEQFF. The DNA for the CDR3 is TGTGCCAGCAGTATACGATATAGCGGGAGGGTTTCCTACAATGAGCAGTTCTTC. The rearrangement uses TRBV12-3 or TRBV12-4 and TRBJ2-1; 11 bases are shared with TRBD2. V shed 5 bases and J 1 base; nucleotides not matched to a gene: 10. The CDR3 runs to 18 residues.

This clonotype was seen repeatedly, ten times or more. The J gene is TRBJ2-7, the V gene TRBV12-3 or TRBV12-4, with D perhaps matching TRBD1 or TRBD2 (5 bases each). The V end lost 6 bases, the J end lost 7 bases, and 16 bases lay between the germline ends. The CDR3 has 13 amino acids. This chain's CDR3 is CASRGPGTSEQYF. The CDR3 DNA follows: TGTGCCAGCAGGGGACCAGGGACCTCTGAGCAGTACTTC.

This clonotype has a count of ten or more. This chain links TRBV20-1 with TRBJ1-5, with 11 positions matching TRBD1. The CDR3 consists of 14 residues. In germline, CDR1 is DFQATT, CDR2 SNEGSKA (reference sequence). Trimming at V came to 5 bases and at J to 3 bases, leaving 3 bases not matched to a gene. The chain's CDR3 is CSAPDRGLNQPQHF. The CDR3 DNA reads TGCAGTGCTCCGGACAGGGGGCTCAATCAGCCCCAGCATTTT.

The sample holds many counts of this clonotype. This rearrangement joins TRBV12-3 or TRBV12-4 to TRBJ2-7, with TRBD2 matching 8 bases. V lost 6 bases and J lost 5; bases outside the gene matches: 15. The CDR3 totals 16 residues. The CDR3 coding sequence is TGTGCCAGCAGCTATGACCCGGGACTAGGGTCCAACGAGCAGTACTTC. Its protein is CASSYDPGLGSNEQYF.

At least ten counts were recorded for this clonotype. This rearrangement joins TRBV6-9 to TRBJ2-5, with D perhaps matching TRBD1 (5 bases). Germline CDR1 is MNHGY and CDR2 is SVAAGI. Trimming pared 3 bases from V and 1 base from J, leaving 6 bases between. The CDR3 consists of 13 residues. Here the CDR3 DNA reads TGTGCCAGCAGTTACAGGGTCCAAGAGACCCAGTACTTC. It is translated as CASSYRVQETQYF.

The chain carries TRBV2 and TRBJ2-7; perhaps TRBD2 as D (5 bases). CDR1 SNHLY and CDR2 FYNNEI come from the germline V gene. This CDR3 region has 10 residues. The V end lost 10 bases, the J end lost 4 bases, and 8 bases lay between the germline ends. CDR3 region: CANRGYEQYF. CDR3 nucleotides: TGTGCCAACCGGGGTTACGAGCAGTACTTC.

J is TRBJ2-3 and V is TRBV7-9; D may be TRBD1 (7 bases). The CDR3 runs 15 residues. Germline assignment: CDR1 SEHNR and CDR2 FQNEAQ (reference sequence). The V gene lost 5 bases and the J gene lost 2 bases, with 14 bases spanning the gap. CDR3 region: CASSRGDSSTDTQYF. The CDR3 DNA is TGTGCCAGCAGCAGGGGGGACAGTTCCACAGATACGCAGTATTTT.

Only a few counts were recorded for this clonotype. This chain uses TRBV20-1 with TRBJ1-5; 8 positions agree with TRBD1. This CDR3 has 15 amino acids. CDR1 and CDR2 (germline): DFQATT, SNEGSKA (reference sequence). Trimming removed 4 bases from V and 1 base from J; junction bases left unmatched: 6. The CDR3 DNA reads as TGCAGTGCTACCCAGGGGGCAGGGAGCAATCAGCCCCAGCATTTT. It codes for CSATQGAGSNQPQHF.

This clonotype was found many times. This chain links TRBV6-1 with TRBJ2-5, with 9 bases aligning to TRBD1. Per germline, CDR1 MNHNS and CDR2 SASEGT. The CDR3 spans 14 residues. Losses at the gene ends were 6 bases for V and 3 bases for J; bases not matched to a gene: 5. This chain's CDR3 is CASRKTGGKETQYF. The DNA for the CDR3 is TGTGCCAGCAGGAAGACAGGGGGGAAAGAGACCCAGTACTTC.

This clonotype was picked up many times. V usage is TRBV29-1 and J usage is TRBJ2-1; D gene uncertain. Trimming cost V 6 bases and J 1 base, with 4 bases left between them. The CDR3 has 11 amino acids. The germline V gene encodes CDR1 SQVTM and CDR2 ANQGSEA. The CDR3 coding sequence is TGCAGCGTCCGGTCCTACAATGAGCAGTTCTTC. It encodes CSVRSYNEQFF.